The T cell receptor (beta chain) under discussion was sequenced for a study of T cells after yellow fever vaccination. Whole-study results and caveats: Clonotypes shared by both compartments, CD4 and CD8, made up a small share. Booster samples showed a return of most primary-vaccination clones (around 96% CD4, about 87% CD8).

Germline assignment: CDR1 SQVTM and CDR2 ANQGSEA. The CDR3 length is 10 residues. V lost 7 bases, J lost 5 bases, and 8 bases lay in between. Template switching with 5'RACE generated the TCR cDNA and added a universal primer site and UMIs. MiXCR was run by TCRdb on the 5' RACE reads, yielding one entry per CDR3 protein. The sample records 250,000 to 400,000 distinct CDR3 sequences, around 4.3% being singletons. This clonotype appeared many times. Antigen: not known. V and J are TRBV29-1 and TRBJ1-1; perhaps TRBD1 as D (6 bases). Here the sequenced sample was PBMCs, taken 15 days after the yellow fever booster vaccination. The sequence was obtained from a man aged 18 to 30 who received the YFV17D yellow fever vaccine. The CDR3 sequence: CSAQGTEAFF. The CDR3 DNA sequence: TGCAGCGCACAGGGTACTGAAGCTTTCTTT. Full variable domain (missing parts from reference TRBV29-1 and TRBJ1-1): SAVISQKPSRDICQRGTSLTIQCQVDSQVTMMFWYRQQPGQSLTLIATANQGSEATYESGFVIDKFPISRPNLTFSTLTVSNMSPEDSSIYLCSAQGTEAFFGQGTRLTVV.